Listed here are 20 T cell receptor beta chains from one sample, sequenced in a study of cytomegalovirus exposure and HLA in healthy donors. PCR employed 60 Vbeta and 13 Jbeta primers. TCRdb keeps only in-frame clones here, not all; method: immunoSEQ multiplex PCR. Altogether under 150,000 clones are present, 60% to 85% being singletons, with the ten largest covering 3.3%. The sequenced sample was PBMCs. The receptors were gathered from a woman in her 30s in good health and CMV-seropositive.

The V call is TRBV6-6, the J call TRBJ1-5; D remains unclear. The CDR3 sequence is 14 residues long. Trimming stripped 2 bases from V and 4 bases from J, with 9 bases between. From germline, CDR1 is MNHNY and CDR2 SVGAGI (reference sequence). DNA for the CDR3: TGTGCCAGCAGTTACGGGGAGTCTAATCAGCCCCAGCATTTT. This sequence encodes CASSYGESNQPQHF.

This chain links TRBV19 with TRBJ1-5; the D is unclear. V lost 0 bases and J 6 bases, leaving 6 bases between the germline ends. CDR1 is LNHDA, CDR2 SQIVND, per germline (reference sequence). The CDR3 spans 13 residues. The CDR3 nucleotides are TGTGCCAGTAGTATAGAAGGCGGTCAGCCCCAGCATTTT. This codes for CASSIEGGQPQHF.

The V and J genes are TRBV7-2 and TRBJ2-5; 7 nucleotides line up with TRBD2. The CDR3 is 14 amino acids. V lost 1 base, J lost 6 bases, and 5 bases stayed unmatched. CDR1 and CDR2 from the germline V gene are SGHTA and FQGNSA. The CDR3 region has the DNA TGTGCCAGCAGCTTAGAAGGACTAGTCCAGACCCAGTACTTC. This codes for CASSLEGLVQTQYF. The full variable domain, rest sourced from reference TRBV7-2 and TRBJ2-5, is GAGVSQSPSNKVTEKGKDVELRCDPISGHTALYWYRQSLGQGLEFLIYFQGNSAPDKSGLPSDRFSAERTGGSVSTLTIQRTQQEDSAVYLCASSLEGLVQTQYFGPGTRLLVL.

This chain joins TRBV6-1 and TRBJ2-2; 8 bases agree with TRBD2. The CDR3 runs to 15 residues. The germline CDR1 and CDR2 sequences are MNHNS and SASEGT. Unmatched junction bases numbered 8, after V lost 6 bases and J lost 5 bases. The DNA of the CDR3 is TGTGCCAGCAGCCGGGAGGGTCCGGTAACCGGGGAGCTGTTTTTT. Residues: CASSREGPVTGELFF.

The CDR3 DNA sequence: TGTGCCAGCAGCCTGGAGGGATACGGCTACACCTTC. Amino acid sequence: CASSLEGYGYTF. V is TRBV7-8 and J is TRBJ1-2; D uncertain. This CDR3 has 12 residues. Germline values: CDR1 SGHVS, CDR2 FQNEAQ. Trimming left V 5 bases short and J 8 bases short, with 12 bases between. Drawing the rest from reference TRBV7-8 and TRBJ1-2, the complete variable domain is GAGVSQSPRYKVAKRGQDVALRCDPISGHVSLFWYQQALGQGPEFLTYFQNEAQLDKSGLPSDRFFAERPEGSVSTLKIQRTQQEDSAVYLCASSLEGYGYTFGSGTRLTVV.

DNA for the CDR3: TGTGCCAGCAGCTCTTGGACAGGGGCCAACAAAAACATTCAGTACTTC. Protein: CASSSWTGANKNIQYF. V is TRBV7-9 and J is TRBJ2-4, with 9 bases that match TRBD1. J lost 3 bases, V lost 4 bases, and 7 bases had no gene match. From germline, CDR1 is SEHNR and CDR2 FQNEAQ (reference sequence). The CDR3 is 16 residues long.

The chain couples TRBV12-5 to TRBJ1-6, with TRBD1 matching over 9 bases. From germline, CDR1 is LGHNT and CDR2 FRNRAP. V lost 7 bases to trimming and J lost 9 bases; unmatched junction nucleotides: 10. There are 15 residues in the CDR3. DNA of the CDR3: TGTGCTAGTGCCACTGGGGGACAGGGAGGTTCACCCCTCCACTTT. It codes for CASATGGQGGSPLHF.

The CDR3 region is CATSRSTGTGRKLFF. The CDR3 DNA follows: TGTGCCACCAGCAGATCTACCGGGACAGGGCGGAAACTGTTTTTT. This sequence joins TRBV15 and TRBJ1-4; 9 nucleotides agree with TRBD1. V dropped 2 bases and J dropped 11; count of bases not matched to a gene: 9. Germline V gene data show CDR1 as LNHNV and CDR2 as YYDKDF (reference sequence). The CDR3 runs to 15 residues.

V gene TRBV7-2 combines with J gene TRBJ1-6, with no clear D. Germline assignment: CDR1 SGHTA and CDR2 FQGNSA. V gave up 1 base and J gave up 9 bases, with 13 bases separating them. The CDR3 has 15 amino acids. CDR3 amino acids: CASSLEQIRISPLHF. The CDR3 nucleotides are TGTGCCAGCAGCTTAGAACAGATCCGTATTTCACCCCTCCACTTT.

The V call is TRBV4-3, the J call TRBJ2-5; TRBD2 matches at 11 bases. Trimming cost V 3 bases and J 5 bases; bases outside gene matches: 17. CDR1 is LGHNA, CDR2 YSLEER, per germline. This CDR3 has 19 amino acids. Here the CDR3 reads CASSHGELAGASGAETQYF. The CDR3 coding sequence is TGCGCCAGCAGCCATGGTGAACTAGCGGGGGCCTCAGGAGCGGAGACCCAGTACTTC.

The chain links TRBV27 to TRBJ2-5, with D possibly TRBD2 on 6 matching bases. The V gene's germline CDR1 is MNHEY and CDR2 SMNVEV (reference sequence). The CDR3 runs 13 residues. V was shortened by 7 bases and J by 4 bases, with 13 bases between the two germline ends. The CDR3 is CASNPQGGETQYF. The CDR3 bases are TGTGCCAGCAACCCGCAGGGAGGAGAGACCCAGTACTTC.

V is TRBV4-1 and J is TRBJ2-1; maybe TRBD1 (6 bases). The germline CDR1 and CDR2 sequences are MGHRA and YSYEKL. The V and J ends lost 4 bases and 4 bases respectively, with 17 bases between them. This CDR3 comprises 16 residues. The CDR3 sequence: CASSPYLDSGYNEQFF. In DNA form, the CDR3 reads TGCGCCAGCAGCCCATATTTGGACAGCGGTTACAATGAGCAGTTCTTC.

This clone has just a few counts. This sequence joins TRBV15 and TRBJ2-1; weak D call: TRBD1 (6 bases). In germline, CDR1 is LNHNV, CDR2 YYDKDF (reference sequence). The CDR3 sequence is 15 residues long. The germline V and J ends were trimmed by 0 bases and 4 bases, with 10 bases remaining between them. The CDR3 bases are TGTGCCACCAGCAGAGATGTGACAGGTTACAATGAGCAGTTCTTC. This gives the protein CATSRDVTGYNEQFF.

The V and J genes are TRBV28 and TRBJ1-6; tentative D call: TRBD1 (6 bases). The germline V and J ends were trimmed by 11 bases and 9 bases, with 17 bases remaining between them. CDR1 MDHEN and CDR2 SYDVKM come from the germline V gene. This CDR3 contains 13 residues. CDR3 DNA: TGTGCCGGACGGGGGGGCCTAGGTTCACCCCTCCACTTT. Translating it yields CAGRGGLGSPLHF.

The chain uses TRBV7-2 and TRBJ2-3; D gene ambiguous. This CDR3 has 13 amino acids. Germline V gene data show CDR1 as SGHTA and CDR2 as FQGNSA. V lost 1 base, J lost 2 bases, and 4 bases lay in between. The chain's CDR3 is CASSLVNTDTQYF. CDR3 in DNA: TGTGCCAGCAGCTTAGTTAACACAGATACGCAGTATTTT.

This clone was observed a few times. The rearrangement joins TRBV20-1 to TRBJ1-1; perhaps TRBD1 as D (6 bases). Germline-derived CDR1 and CDR2 are DFQATT and SNEGSKA (reference sequence). Trimming cost V 5 bases and J 11 bases, with 12 bases left between them. The CDR3 is made up of 10 amino acids. The CDR3 here is CSAEFRGAFF. In DNA, the CDR3 is TGCAGTGCTGAATTTAGGGGGGCTTTCTTT.

The chain joins TRBV30 to TRBJ1-1, with 8 bases lining up with TRBD1. There are 13 residues in the CDR3. V lost 5 bases to trimming and J lost 1 base; unmatched junction nucleotides: 3. Looked up from germline, CDR1 is GTSNPN and CDR2 is SVGIG (reference sequence). The CDR3 is CAWYGTGNTEAFF. CDR3 nucleotides: TGTGCCTGGTACGGGACAGGGAACACTGAAGCTTTCTTT.

This chain uses TRBV19 with TRBJ1-2; D is uncertain. Per germline, CDR1 LNHDA and CDR2 SQIVND (reference sequence). The CDR3 contains 16 residues. Between the trimmed V and J ends, which lost 1 base and 2 bases, there was a span of 14 bases. The CDR3 protein is CASSIALSGGNYGYTF. CDR3 coding DNA: TGTGCCAGTAGTATAGCCCTCAGCGGAGGAAACTATGGCTACACCTTC. Full variable domain (outside the CDR3, taken from reference TRBV19 and TRBJ1-2): DGGITQSPKYLFRKEGQNVTLSCEQNLNHDAMYWYRQDPGQGLRLIYYSQIVNDFQKGDIAEGYSVSREKKESFPLTVTSAQKNPTAFYLCASSIALSGGNYGYTFGSGTRLTVV.

The chain links TRBV5-5 to TRBJ1-5; 7 positions match TRBD1. The CDR3 loop spans 15 amino acids. Germline CDR1 reads SGHKS; CDR2 reads YYEKEE (reference sequence). The J segment lost 6 bases and the V segment lost 1 base, leaving 7 bases of the junction unmatched. The CDR3: CASSLRQGGSQPQHF. CDR3 DNA sequence: TGTGCCAGCAGCTTGCGTCAGGGGGGAAGTCAGCCCCAGCATTTT.

The chain has TRBV5-5 and TRBJ1-4, with a possible D match to TRBD1 (6 bases). Germline V lookup: CDR1 SGHKS, CDR2 YYEKEE (reference sequence). This CDR3 contains 15 residues. The V end lost 1 base, the J end lost 3 bases, and 10 bases lay between the germline ends. CDR3 residues: CASSLSGAPNEKLFF. DNA of the CDR3: TGTGCCAGCAGCTTGTCAGGGGCGCCTAATGAAAAACTGTTTTTT.